Given below is one T cell receptor (beta chain) in context. In the original workflow: How many nucleated cells were present was estimated from reference gene primer amplification. Measured with immunoSEQ multiplex PCR; TCRdb has only the in-frame clones, and not every one. The D gene and trimming were derived from the DNA, and the V and J assignments and clone size from that table. The sample lists approximately 330,000 clones, roughly 86% occurring once. The data are from a study of blood T cell repertoires in COVID-19. Study background: The United States, Italy and Spain supplied acute and convalescent COVID-19 samples. Nucleic acid was either cDNA or gDNA, and it came from T cells, B-cell-depleted T cells, or PBMCs.

Patients at the Seattle site were enrolled during active infection and followed longitudinally. CDR3 size: 14 residues. CDR1 is MNHEY, CDR2 SVGAGI, per germline. V gave up 8 bases and J gave up 4 bases, with 12 bases separating them. The chain combines TRBV6-5 with TRBJ2-6, with D uncertain. This receptor was identified in a man younger than 40 with COVID-19, enrolled during active disease. The sample comprised peripheral blood. CDR3 nucleotide sequence: TGTGCCAGCGTCTTCTTTACAGGGGCCAACGTCCTGACTTTC. This translates into CASVFFTGANVLTF.